The 13 T cell receptor beta chains reported below all come from one sample, sequenced in a study of blood T cell repertoires in COVID-19. Here immunoSEQ multiplex PCR was the method, and the copy in TCRdb shows in-frame clones only, minus some. Among more than 110,000 clones listed, about 80% were seen once. Material for sequencing was PBMCs or T cells enriched from blood (not recorded which). The source of these receptors is a woman in her fifties or sixties who had recovered from COVID-19.

This chain connects TRBV9 to TRBJ1-2, with unresolved D. There are 15 residues in the CDR3. Between the trimmed V and J ends, which lost 4 bases and 7 bases, there was a span of 20 bases. CDR1 is SGDLS and CDR2 is YYNGEE in the germline V gene. This CDR3 is CASSTDAIPPVGYTF. For the CDR3, the DNA is TGTGCCAGCAGCACCGATGCGATCCCTCCCGTTGGCTACACCTTC.

Points on this clone: Other DNA sequences in this specimen translate into the identical CDR3. J is TRBJ1-2 and V is TRBV28; TRBD1 is a possible D gene (5 bases). The CDR3 contains 13 residues. V was pared by 6 bases and J by 2 bases, with 10 bases between. CDR1 is MDHEN, CDR2 SYDVKM, per germline. CDR3 nucleotides: TGTGCCAGCAGGCGGGACGCGAACTATGGCTACACCTTC. Its translation is CASRRDANYGYTF.

This clone is a singleton in its sample. This chain joins TRBV10-3 and TRBJ2-2; a weak D match, TRBD1 (5 bases). The CDR3 is 14 residues long. Trimming removed 5 bases at V and 4 bases at J, with 11 bases between. Germline CDR1 reads ENHRY; CDR2 reads SYGVKD. DNA of the CDR3: TGTGCCATCAGTATTACCAGGGTCACCGGGGAGCTGTTTTTT. It yields the protein CAISITRVTGELFF.

The chain has TRBV18 and TRBJ2-5; TRBD1 matches at 9 bases. Germline lookup yields CDR1 KGHSH and CDR2 LQKENI. Losses at the gene ends were 2 bases for V and 3 bases for J; bases not matched to a gene: 10. CDR3 length equals 17 residues. The CDR3 spells CASSPKLPGTGKETQYF. CDR3 bases: TGTGCCAGCTCACCAAAACTCCCCGGGACAGGGAAAGAGACCCAGTACTTC.

The rearrangement links TRBV2 to TRBJ1-6; 8 bases match TRBD1. The V and J ends lost 1 base and 8 bases, in that order; junction bases with no gene match: 4. CDR1 SNHLY and CDR2 FYNNEI come from the germline V gene. The CDR3 runs to 15 residues. DNA of the CDR3: TGTGCCAGCAGTGAAGGGCAGGGGGCGTATTCACCCCTCCACTTT. Translated: CASSEGQGAYSPLHF.

The chain links TRBV5-4 to TRBJ2-2, with TRBD1 as a possible D gene (6 bases). V was trimmed by 0 bases and J by 7 bases, leaving 16 bases between them. This CDR3 is built from 16 residues. Looked up from germline, CDR1 is SGHNT and CDR2 is YYREEE (reference sequence). The CDR3 here is CASSLEGLRGHGELFF. For the CDR3, the DNA is TGTGCCAGCAGCTTGGAAGGGCTCAGGGGTCACGGGGAGCTGTTTTTT.

This clone was seen more than once but under ten times. The rearrangement links TRBV7-6 to TRBJ2-5; D might be TRBD2 (6 bases). The V gene lost 2 bases and the J gene lost 5 bases, with 18 bases spanning the gap. This CDR3 has 16 amino acids. Germline-derived CDR1 and CDR2 are SGHVS and FNYEAQ. The CDR3 DNA is TGTGCCAGCAGCTTATACGCGGGGCGGCCAGGGGAGACCCAGTACTTC. As protein: CASSLYAGRPGETQYF.

The chain employs TRBV10-3 and TRBJ1-2, with TRBD1 identical over 12 bases. Trimming took 3 bases from V and 2 from J; bases not matched to a gene: 4. The CDR3 length is 16 residues. Germline lookup yields CDR1 ENHRY and CDR2 SYGVKD. CDR3 sequence reads: CAISEGTGGSNYGYTF. The CDR3 DNA reads TGTGCCATCAGTGAAGGGACAGGGGGCTCGAACTATGGCTACACCTTC.

Written as DNA, the CDR3 is TGTGCCAGCTCACCAGCAGGGCTCCGAGTCTTGCAATCCAACTATGGCTACACCTTC. Its translation is CASSPAGLRVLQSNYGYTF. The chain recombines TRBV18 with TRBJ1-2; possibly TRBD1 for D (5 bases). This CDR3 is 19 amino acids long. The V end was cut by 2 bases, the J end by 2 bases, with 24 bases between. Germline V gene sequence: CDR1 KGHSH, CDR2 LQKENI.

The V gene is TRBV5-1, the J gene TRBJ1-2; 8 positions match TRBD1. V dropped 1 base and J dropped 3; count of bases not matched to a gene: 8. In germline, CDR1 is SGHRS, CDR2 YFSETQ. The CDR3 contains 16 residues. This CDR3 reads CASSLIGQGLDYGYTF. CDR3 bases: TGCGCCAGCAGCTTGATCGGACAGGGTCTAGACTATGGCTACACCTTC.

The chain joins TRBV7-8 to TRBJ1-5, with TRBD1 as a possible D gene (5 bases). The V gene lost 2 bases and the J gene lost 9 bases, with 14 bases spanning the gap. This CDR3 has 14 residues. The germline V gene has CDR1 SGHVS and CDR2 FQNEAQ. CDR3 in DNA: TGTGCCAGCAGCTTATCCGCTACCGGGGGGCCCCAGCATTTT. It specifies CASSLSATGGPQHF.

This sequence joins TRBV5-1 and TRBJ1-2, with 8 bases matching TRBD1. The length of the CDR3 is 15 residues. Germline CDR1 and CDR2: SGHRS and YFSETQ. J lost 4 bases, V lost 1 base, and 6 bases had no gene match. The DNA of the CDR3 is TGCGCCAGCAGCTTGCTGACTACAGGGGGCTATGGCTACACCTTC. It is translated as CASSLLTTGGYGYTF. Supplemented by reference TRBV5-1 and TRBJ1-2, the full variable domain reads KAGVTQTPRYLIKTRGQQVTLSCSPISGHRSVSWYQQTPGQGLQFLFEYFSETQRNKGNFPGRFSGRQFSNSRSEMNVSTLELGDSALYLCASSLLTTGGYGYTFGSGTRLTVV.

This chain connects TRBV28 to TRBJ1-2; 10 bases map to TRBD1. Germline V gene sequence: CDR1 MDHEN, CDR2 SYDVKM. The CDR3 has 17 amino acids. Losses at the gene ends were 5 bases for V and 1 base for J; bases not matched to a gene: 10. CDR3 coding DNA: TGTGCCAGCAGTCCCTCCGCGGGACAGGGGAATAACTATGGCTACACCTTC. Its protein is CASSPSAGQGNNYGYTF.